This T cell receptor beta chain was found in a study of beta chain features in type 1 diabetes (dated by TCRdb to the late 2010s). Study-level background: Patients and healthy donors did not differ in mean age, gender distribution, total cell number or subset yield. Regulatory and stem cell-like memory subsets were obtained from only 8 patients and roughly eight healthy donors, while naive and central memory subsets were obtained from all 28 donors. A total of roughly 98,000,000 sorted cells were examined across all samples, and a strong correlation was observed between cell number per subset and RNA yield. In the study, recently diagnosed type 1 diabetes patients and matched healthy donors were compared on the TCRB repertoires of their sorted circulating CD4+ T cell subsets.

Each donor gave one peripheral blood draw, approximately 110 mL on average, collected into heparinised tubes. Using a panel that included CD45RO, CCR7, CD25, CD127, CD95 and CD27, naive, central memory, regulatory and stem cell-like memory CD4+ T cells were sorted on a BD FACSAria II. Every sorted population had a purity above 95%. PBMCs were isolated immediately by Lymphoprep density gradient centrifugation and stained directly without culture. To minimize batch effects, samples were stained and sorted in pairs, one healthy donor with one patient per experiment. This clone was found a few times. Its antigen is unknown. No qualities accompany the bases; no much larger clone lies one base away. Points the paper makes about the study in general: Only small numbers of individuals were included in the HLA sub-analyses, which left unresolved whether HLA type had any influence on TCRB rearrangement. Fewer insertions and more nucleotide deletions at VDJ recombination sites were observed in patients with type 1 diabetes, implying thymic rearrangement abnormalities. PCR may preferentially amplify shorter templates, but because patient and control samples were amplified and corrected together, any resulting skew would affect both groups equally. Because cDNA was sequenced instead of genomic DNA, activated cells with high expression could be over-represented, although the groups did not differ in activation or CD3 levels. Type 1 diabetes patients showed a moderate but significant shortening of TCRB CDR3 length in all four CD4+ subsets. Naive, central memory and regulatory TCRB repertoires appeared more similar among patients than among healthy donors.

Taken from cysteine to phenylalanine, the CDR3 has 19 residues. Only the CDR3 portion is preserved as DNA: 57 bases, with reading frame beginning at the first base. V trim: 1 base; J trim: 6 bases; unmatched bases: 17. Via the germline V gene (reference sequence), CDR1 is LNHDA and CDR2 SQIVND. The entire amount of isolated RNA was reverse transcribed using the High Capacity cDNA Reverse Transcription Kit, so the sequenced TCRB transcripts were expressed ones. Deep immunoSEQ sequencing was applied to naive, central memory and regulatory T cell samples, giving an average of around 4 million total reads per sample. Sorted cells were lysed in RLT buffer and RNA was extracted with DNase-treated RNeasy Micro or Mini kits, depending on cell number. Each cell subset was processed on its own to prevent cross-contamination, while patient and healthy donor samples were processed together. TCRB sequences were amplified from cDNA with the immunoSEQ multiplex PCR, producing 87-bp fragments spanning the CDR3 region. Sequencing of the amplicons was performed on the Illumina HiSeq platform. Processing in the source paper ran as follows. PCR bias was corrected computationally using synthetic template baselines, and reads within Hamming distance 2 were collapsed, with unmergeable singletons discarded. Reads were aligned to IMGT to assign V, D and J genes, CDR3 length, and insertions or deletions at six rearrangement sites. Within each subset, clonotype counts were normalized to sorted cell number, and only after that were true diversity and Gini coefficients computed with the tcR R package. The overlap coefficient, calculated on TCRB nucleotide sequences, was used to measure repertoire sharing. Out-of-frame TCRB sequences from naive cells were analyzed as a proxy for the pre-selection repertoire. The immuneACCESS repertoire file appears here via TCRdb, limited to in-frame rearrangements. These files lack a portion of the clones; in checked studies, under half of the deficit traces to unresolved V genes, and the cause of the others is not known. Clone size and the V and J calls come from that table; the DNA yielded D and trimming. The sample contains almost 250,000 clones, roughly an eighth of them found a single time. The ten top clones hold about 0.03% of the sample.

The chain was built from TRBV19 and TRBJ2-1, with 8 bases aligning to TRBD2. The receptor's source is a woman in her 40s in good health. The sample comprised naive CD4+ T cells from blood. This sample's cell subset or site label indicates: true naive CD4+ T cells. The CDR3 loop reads CASSIVGSGASRAGNEQFF. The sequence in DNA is TGTGCCAGTAGTATAGTGGGTAGCGGGGCTTCTCGGGCTGGCAATGAGCAGTTCTTC.